Listed here are 18 T cell receptor beta chains from one sample, sequenced in a study of response to subunit inactivated influenza vaccine (dated by TCRdb to 2016 to 2019). Preparation of the library involved RT-PCR. TCRdb lists the instrument as Illumina HiSeq 2500. TCRdb reprocessed the public reads (quality trimming at Q25 with fastp, clone calling with MiXCR) and kept in-frame beta chains. Here each entry gathers all rows of one CDR3 protein and keeps the most common genes and DNA. The table for this sample lists 500,000 or so distinct CDR3 sequences; 15% to 20% of them were counted only once. The ten largest make up less than 4% of the sample. The sample in question was CD4+ T cells sorted from PBMCs, obtained less than 25 months after vaccination. The receptors were gathered from a man aged 45 to 75 who received an inactivated influenza vaccine. Donor details come from another sample of the same person, matched by shared clones.

The chain recombines TRBV5-6 with TRBJ2-5, with D perhaps matching TRBD2 (7 bases). This CDR3 has 14 residues. V shed 2 bases and J shed 4 bases, with 12 bases lying between them. Looked up from germline, CDR1 is SGHDT and CDR2 is YYEEEE. The CDR3 loop reads CASSLQGGAETQYF. The CDR3 DNA sequence: TGTGCCAGCAGCTTACAAGGGGGGGCAGAGACCCAGTACTTC.

This clonotype was observed a few times. The chain has TRBV12-3 or TRBV12-4 and TRBJ1-3; possibly TRBD1 for D (6 bases). The ends were cut back, 7 bases at V and 0 bases at J, with 16 bases in the middle. The CDR3 has 16 amino acids. CDR3 DNA: TGTGCCAGCAAGGTCAGGGGACTAAACTCTGGAAACACCATATATTTT. This gives the protein CASKVRGLNSGNTIYF.

This clonotype showed up just a few times. J is TRBJ1-3 and V is TRBV12-3 or TRBV12-4; the match to TRBD1 covers 8 bases. V lost 6 bases to trimming and J lost 1 base; unmatched junction nucleotides: 5. The CDR3 extends over 15 amino acids. The CDR3 is CASRRRTGSGNTIYF. CDR3 in DNA: TGTGCCAGCAGACGACGGACAGGGTCTGGAAACACCATATATTTT.

In this sample, this clonotype turned up a few times. The chain joins TRBV7-8 to TRBJ1-1; D is possibly TRBD1 (5 bases). The germline V and J ends were trimmed by 1 base and 3 bases, with 12 bases remaining between them. The CDR3 is made up of 15 amino acids. CDR1 and CDR2 from the germline V gene are SGHVS and FQNEAQ. The CDR3, as DNA: TGTGCCAGCAGCTTAGTATCCGGGGCGGACACTGAAGCTTTCTTT. Translating gives CASSLVSGADTEAFF.

Only a few counts were recorded for this clonotype. The chain combines TRBV2 with TRBJ2-2, with D possibly being TRBD2 (7 bases). The germline V gene encodes CDR1 SNHLY and CDR2 FYNNEI. V gave up 8 bases and J gave up 3 bases, with 13 bases separating them. The length of the CDR3 is 14 residues. In DNA form, the CDR3 reads TGTGCCAGCTTAGGGGGGGGGTACACCGGGGAGCTGTTTTTT. Translation: CASLGGGYTGELFF.

This clonotype was recorded a few times. The chain combines TRBV10-3 with TRBJ2-1, with a tentative D call TRBD2 (6 bases). CDR3 length equals 12 residues. Germline loops: CDR1 ENHRY, CDR2 SYGVKD. The V and J ends lost 7 bases and 9 bases respectively, with 13 bases between them. CDR3 coding DNA: TGTGCCATCAAGGCTAGCGAGGGTGAGCAGTTCTTC. Translating it yields CAIKASEGEQFF.

In its sample, this clonotype was seen a few times. This chain links TRBV28 with TRBJ2-1, with TRBD2 identical over 10 bases. After removal of 6 bases from V and 9 bases from J, the junction contained 8 bases not matched to a gene. Germline assignment: CDR1 MDHEN and CDR2 SYDVKM. This CDR3 has 14 amino acids. Here the CDR3 reads CASRLAGRTGEQFF. In nucleotides, the CDR3 is TGTGCCAGCAGACTAGCGGGAAGAACTGGTGAGCAGTTCTTC.

There are a few counts of this clonotype. V usage is TRBV7-6 and J usage is TRBJ2-3; a weak D match, TRBD2 (6 bases). Trimming left V 1 base short and J 2 bases short, with 13 bases between. The CDR3 length is 16 residues. Germline V lookup: CDR1 SGHVS, CDR2 FNYEAQ. The CDR3 DNA reads as TGTGCCAGCAGCTTAGGGTCGGGAGTTACCACAGATACGCAGTATTTT. Its translation: CASSLGSGVTTDTQYF.

This clonotype was picked up many times. The chain couples TRBV12-3 or TRBV12-4 to TRBJ2-1, with D possibly matching TRBD1 (6 bases). The V gene lost 8 bases and the J gene lost 9 bases, with 11 bases spanning the gap. The CDR3 totals 11 residues. This CDR3 is CASGTGREQFF. In DNA, the CDR3 is TGTGCCAGCGGTACAGGGCGTGAGCAGTTCTTC.

This clonotype has at least ten counts. This sequence joins TRBV28 and TRBJ2-5, with 13 bases aligning to TRBD2. Germline V gene lookup returns CDR1 MDHEN and CDR2 SYDVKM. This CDR3 contains 17 residues. The ends lost 6 bases at V and 0 bases at J; junction bases unmatched: 7. CDR3 loop: CASSRKTSGRYQETQYF. The CDR3 coding sequence is TGTGCCAGCAGCCGAAAGACTAGCGGGAGGTACCAAGAGACCCAGTACTTC.

This clonotype showed up just a few times. This chain links TRBV25-1 with TRBJ2-4; D remains ambiguous. Trimming took off 2 bases at V and 2 bases at J, with 7 bases between the two ends. The CDR3 is made up of 14 amino acids. The germline V gene encodes CDR1 MGHDK and CDR2 SYGVNS. Written as DNA, the CDR3 is TGTGCCAGCAGTGAACCCCCACCCAAAAACATTCAGTACTTC. Translation gives CASSEPPPKNIQYF. Looking up the rest from reference TRBV25-1 and TRBJ2-4 gives the full variable domain: EADIYQTPRYLVIGTGKKITLECSQTMGHDKMYWYQQDPGMELHLIHYSYGVNSTEKGDLSSESTVSRIRTEHFPLTLESARPSHTSQYLCASSEPPPKNIQYFGAGTRLSVL.

The V gene is TRBV7-9, the J gene TRBJ2-1; D perhaps matches TRBD2 (5 bases). The CDR3 runs 16 residues. V was clipped by 5 bases and J by 3 bases, with 17 bases between them. Germline CDR1 reads SEHNR; CDR2 reads FQNEAQ (reference sequence). The DNA of the CDR3 is TGTGCCAGCAGCCCTCAAGAGGGAATCAGCTACAATGAGCAGTTCTTC. It specifies CASSPQEGISYNEQFF.

V gene TRBV5-1 combines with J gene TRBJ1-3; D gene unclear. Trimming left V 4 bases short and J 0 bases short, with 11 bases between. There are 15 residues in the CDR3. The V gene's germline CDR1 is SGHRS and CDR2 YFSETQ. CDR3 in amino acids: CASSPSFSSGNTIYF. The CDR3 DNA reads TGCGCCAGCAGCCCCTCCTTCAGCTCTGGAAACACCATATATTTT.

This sequence joins TRBV20-1 and TRBJ2-7; TRBD2 aligns across 7 bases. The CDR3 is 12 amino acids. The J segment lost 4 bases and the V segment lost 5 bases, leaving 5 bases of the junction unmatched. Germline V lookup: CDR1 DFQATT, CDR2 SNEGSKA (reference sequence). In DNA, the CDR3 is TGCAGTGCTGGCGGGAGCACGTACGAGCAGTACTTC. This codes for CSAGGSTYEQYF.

The chain joins TRBV29-1 to TRBJ2-3, with D tentatively TRBD2 (7 bases). CDR3 size: 14 residues. The germline CDR1 and CDR2 sequences are SQVTM and ANQGSEA. Trimming removed 6 bases at V and 3 bases at J, with 16 bases between. The DNA of the CDR3 is TGCAGCGTAGCCGTTGGGGGGGCAACAGATACGCAGTATTTT. Protein: CSVAVGGATDTQYF.

This clonotype turned up a few times. At one end, the junction sequence differs from germline, possibly due to a read error. The chain carries TRBV2 and TRBJ2-4, with 8 bases lining up with TRBD1. Germline loops: CDR1 SNHLY, CDR2 FYNNEI. The CDR3 is 14 amino acids. Written as DNA, the CDR3 is TGTGCCAGCAGCGAAGACAGGGGAAAAAACATTCAGTACTTC. The encoded protein is CASSEDRGKNIQYF.

This clonotype has a handful of counts. The chain couples TRBV20-1 to TRBJ2-3; D gene ambiguous. Trimming removed 6 bases at V and 1 base at J, with 11 bases between. CDR3 size: 13 residues. Germline CDR1 is DFQATT and CDR2 is SNEGSKA (reference sequence). DNA for the CDR3: TGCAGTGCCCACGGAGCTGGCACAGATACGCAGTATTTT. It codes for CSAHGAGTDTQYF.

The chain carries TRBV27 and TRBJ2-1; TRBD1 might be the D (7 bases). V was clipped by 6 bases and J by 7 bases, with 19 bases between them. In germline, CDR1 is MNHEY, CDR2 SMNVEV (reference sequence). CDR3 size: 15 residues. The CDR3 here is CASSPGGLRTNEQFF. The CDR3 DNA follows: TGTGCCAGCAGCCCAGGGGGGTTGCGTACGAATGAGCAGTTCTTC.